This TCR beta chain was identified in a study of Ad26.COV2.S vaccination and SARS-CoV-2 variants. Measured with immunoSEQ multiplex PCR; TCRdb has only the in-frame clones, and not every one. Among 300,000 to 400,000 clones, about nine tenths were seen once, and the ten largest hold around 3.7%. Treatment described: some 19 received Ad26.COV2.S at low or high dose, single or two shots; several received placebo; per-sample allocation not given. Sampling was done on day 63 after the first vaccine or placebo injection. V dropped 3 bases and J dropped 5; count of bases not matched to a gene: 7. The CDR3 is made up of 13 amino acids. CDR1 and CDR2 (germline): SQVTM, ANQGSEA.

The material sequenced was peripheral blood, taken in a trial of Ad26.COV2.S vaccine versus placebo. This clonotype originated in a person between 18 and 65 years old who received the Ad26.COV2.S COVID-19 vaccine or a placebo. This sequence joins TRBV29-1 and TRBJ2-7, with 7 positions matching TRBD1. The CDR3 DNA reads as TGCAGCGTTGAGGGGACAGTTTCTGACGAGCAGTACTTC. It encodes CSVEGTVSDEQYF.